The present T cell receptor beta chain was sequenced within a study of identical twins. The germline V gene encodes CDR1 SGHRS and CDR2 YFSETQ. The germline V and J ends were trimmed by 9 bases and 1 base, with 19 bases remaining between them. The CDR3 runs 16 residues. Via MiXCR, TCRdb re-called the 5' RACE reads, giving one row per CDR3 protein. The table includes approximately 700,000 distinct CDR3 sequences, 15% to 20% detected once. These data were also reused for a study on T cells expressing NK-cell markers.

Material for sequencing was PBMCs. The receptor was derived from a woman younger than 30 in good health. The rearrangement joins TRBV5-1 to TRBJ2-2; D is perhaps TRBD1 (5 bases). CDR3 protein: CATTDQPGKNTGELFF. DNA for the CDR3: TGCGCCACCACAGATCAGCCAGGGAAGAACACCGGGGAGCTGTTTTTT.